In its sample, the clone carrying this T cell receptor (beta chain) was seen a few times. This sample stems from a study of T cells in Graves' hyperthyroidism and ophthalmopathy. Germline loops: CDR1 SGHKS, CDR2 YYEKEE (reference sequence). The CDR3 runs to 12 residues. V shed 2 bases and J shed 5 bases, with 7 bases lying between them. RNA transcripts provided the source from which TCR beta CDR3 regions were amplified. With the HTBI primer set, the TCR CDR3 went through a first round of RT-PCR. TCRdb reprocessed the multiplex PCR reads with MiXCR, giving one entry per CDR3 protein. The sample includes over 250,000 distinct CDR3 sequences, roughly 15% seen only once; the top ten take 30% to 35%.

The specimen sequenced was blood. The TCR sequence derives from a woman aged 40 to 50 with Graves' ophthalmopathy. This chain joins TRBV5-5 and TRBJ1-1; D not resolved. CDR3 sequence (DNA): TGTGCCAGCAGCTTCGGCCATACTGAAGCTTTCTTT. As protein: CASSFGHTEAFF.